This T cell receptor (beta chain) stems from a study of blood T cells in healthy people across ages. The amount of total RNA extracted per sample was at least 6 micrograms. V was clipped by 4 bases and J by 4 bases; unmatched bases: 9. The length of the CDR3 is 17 residues. Germline CDR1 is MNHEY and CDR2 is SMNVEV (reference sequence). Overall study results and limits: Age showed a roughly linear inverse relationship with TCR beta diversity per million T cells. PBMCs left unsorted prevented a conclusive naive versus antigen-experienced comparison.

This clonotype was detected only a few times. What it binds is not known. A sample-barcoded 5' primer and a J-beta primer mix were used in a second PCR of roughly 6 to 11 cycles. Per-sample output comprised a minimum of 2.5 million paired-end reads containing CDR3. TCRdb independently ran MiXCR on the 5' RACE reads; one entry per CDR3 protein. The sample has under 800,000 distinct CDR3 sequences, about 40% seen once. The sequence was obtained from an older woman in good health. V gene TRBV27 combines with J gene TRBJ2-5; the match to TRBD2 covers 13 bases. Sequences were obtained from blood. The CDR3 region has the DNA TGTGCCAGCAGTTCCCTCGGACTAGCGGGGGTGATAGAGACCCAGTACTTC. Its translation: CASSSLGLAGVIETQYF.